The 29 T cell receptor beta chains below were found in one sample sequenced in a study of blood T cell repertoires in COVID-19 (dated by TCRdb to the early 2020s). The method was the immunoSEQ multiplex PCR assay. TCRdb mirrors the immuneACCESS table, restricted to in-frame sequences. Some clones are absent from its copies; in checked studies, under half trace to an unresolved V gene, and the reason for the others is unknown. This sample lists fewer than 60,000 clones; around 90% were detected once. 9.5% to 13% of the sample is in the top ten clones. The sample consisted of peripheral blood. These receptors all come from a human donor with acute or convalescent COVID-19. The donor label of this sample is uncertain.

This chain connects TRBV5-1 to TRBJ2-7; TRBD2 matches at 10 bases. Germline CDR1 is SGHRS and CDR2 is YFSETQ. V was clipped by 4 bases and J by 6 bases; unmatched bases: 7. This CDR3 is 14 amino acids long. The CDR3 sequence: CASSRGAGGSEQYF. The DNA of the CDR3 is TGCGCCAGCAGCCGTGGAGCGGGAGGGTCCGAGCAGTACTTC.

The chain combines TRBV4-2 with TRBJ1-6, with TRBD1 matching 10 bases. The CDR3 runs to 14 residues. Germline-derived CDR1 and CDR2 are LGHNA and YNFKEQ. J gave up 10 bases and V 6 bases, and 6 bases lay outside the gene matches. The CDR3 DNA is TGTGCCAGCAGTCCCGACAGGGGGCAGTCACCCCTCCACTTT. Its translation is CASSPDRGQSPLHF.

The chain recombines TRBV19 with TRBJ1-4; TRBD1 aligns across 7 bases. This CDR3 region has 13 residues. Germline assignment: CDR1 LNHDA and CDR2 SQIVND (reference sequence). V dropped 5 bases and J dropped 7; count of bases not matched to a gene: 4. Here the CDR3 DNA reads TGTGCCAGTAGTGGTCAGGGGGGTGAAAAACTGTTTTTT. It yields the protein CASSGQGGEKLFF.

DNA for the CDR3: TGTGCCTGGAGGGGACTATGGGCCGATACGCAGTATTTT. This translates into CAWRGLWADTQYF. The rearrangement uses TRBV30 and TRBJ2-3; 7 bases align to TRBD2. The CDR3 consists of 13 residues. V was clipped by 3 bases and J by 6 bases; unmatched bases: 6. CDR1 and CDR2 from the germline V gene are GTSNPN and SVGIG (reference sequence).

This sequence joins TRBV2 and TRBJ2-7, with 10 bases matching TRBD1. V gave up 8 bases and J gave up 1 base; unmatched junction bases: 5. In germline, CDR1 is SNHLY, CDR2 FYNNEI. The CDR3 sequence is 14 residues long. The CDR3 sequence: CASHGGQGSYEQYV. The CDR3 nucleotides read TGTGCCAGCCACGGGGGACAGGGGTCCTACGAGCAGTACGTC.

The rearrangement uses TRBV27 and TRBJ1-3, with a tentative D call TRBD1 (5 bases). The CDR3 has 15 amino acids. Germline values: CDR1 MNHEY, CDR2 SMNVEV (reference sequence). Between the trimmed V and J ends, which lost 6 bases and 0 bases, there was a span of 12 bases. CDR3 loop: CASSRGGSSGNTIYF. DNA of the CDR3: TGTGCCAGCAGCCGGGGGGGGAGCTCTGGAAACACCATATATTTT.

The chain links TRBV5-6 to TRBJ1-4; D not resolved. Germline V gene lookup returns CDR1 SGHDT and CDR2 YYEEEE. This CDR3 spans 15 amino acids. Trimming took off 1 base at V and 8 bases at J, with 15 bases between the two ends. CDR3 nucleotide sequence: TGTGCCAGCAGCTTGAGGGAGTCTTTAAGAGAAAAACTGTTTTTT. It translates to CASSLRESLREKLFF.

The CDR3 is CASSRDRAEGYGYTF. For the CDR3, the DNA is TGTGCCAGTAGTCGGGACAGGGCAGAGGGCTATGGCTACACCTTC. The chain combines TRBV19 with TRBJ1-2; 9 bases match TRBD1. J was trimmed by 4 bases and V by 5 bases; bases with no gene match: 8. Looked up from germline, CDR1 is LNHDA and CDR2 is SQIVND (reference sequence). The CDR3 covers 15 residues.

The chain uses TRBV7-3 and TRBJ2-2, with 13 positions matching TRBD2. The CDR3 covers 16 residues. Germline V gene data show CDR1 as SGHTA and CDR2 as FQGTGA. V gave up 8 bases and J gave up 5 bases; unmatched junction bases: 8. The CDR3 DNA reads TGTGCCAGCCGCCGGACTAGCGGGAGCGGTACCGGGGAGCTGTTTTTT. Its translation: CASRRTSGSGTGELFF.

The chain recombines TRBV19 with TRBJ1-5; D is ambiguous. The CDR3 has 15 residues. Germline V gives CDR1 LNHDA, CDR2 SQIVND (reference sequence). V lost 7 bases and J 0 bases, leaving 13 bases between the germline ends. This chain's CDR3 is CASMVQEYSNQPQHF. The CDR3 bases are TGTGCCAGTATGGTTCAGGAATATAGCAATCAGCCCCAGCATTTT.

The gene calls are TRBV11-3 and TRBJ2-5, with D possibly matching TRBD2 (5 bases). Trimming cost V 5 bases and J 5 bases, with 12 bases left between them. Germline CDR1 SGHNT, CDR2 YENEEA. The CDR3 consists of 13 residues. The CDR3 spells CASSPSRAETQYF. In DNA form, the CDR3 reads TGTGCCAGCAGCCCATCGAGGGCGGAGACCCAGTACTTC. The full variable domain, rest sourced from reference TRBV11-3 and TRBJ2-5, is EAGVVQSPRYKIIEKKQPVAFWCNPISGHNTLYWYLQNLGQGPELLIRYENEEAVDDSQLPKDRFSAERLKGVDSTLKIQPAELGDSAVYLCASSPSRAETQYFGPGTRLLVL.

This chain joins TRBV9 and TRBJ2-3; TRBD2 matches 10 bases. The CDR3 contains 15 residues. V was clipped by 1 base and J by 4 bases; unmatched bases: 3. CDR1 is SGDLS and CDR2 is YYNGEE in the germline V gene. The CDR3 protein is CASSVSGGGPDTQYF. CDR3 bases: TGTGCCAGCAGCGTAAGCGGGGGGGGGCCAGATACGCAGTATTTT.

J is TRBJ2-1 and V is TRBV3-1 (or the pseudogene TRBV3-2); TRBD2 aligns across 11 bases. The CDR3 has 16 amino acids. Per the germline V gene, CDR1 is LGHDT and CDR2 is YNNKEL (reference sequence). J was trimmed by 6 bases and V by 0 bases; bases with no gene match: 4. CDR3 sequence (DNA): TGTGCCAGCAGCCAAGATCTAGCGGGAGGTGTCAATGAGCAGTTCTTC. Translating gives CASSQDLAGGVNEQFF.

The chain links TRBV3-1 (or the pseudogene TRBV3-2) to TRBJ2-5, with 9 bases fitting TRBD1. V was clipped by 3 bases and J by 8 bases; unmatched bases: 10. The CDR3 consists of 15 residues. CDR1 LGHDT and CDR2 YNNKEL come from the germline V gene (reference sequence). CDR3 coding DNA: TGTGCCAGCAGCCAGGCAGCGCGACAGGGGGGAACCCAGTACTTC. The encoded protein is CASSQAARQGGTQYF.

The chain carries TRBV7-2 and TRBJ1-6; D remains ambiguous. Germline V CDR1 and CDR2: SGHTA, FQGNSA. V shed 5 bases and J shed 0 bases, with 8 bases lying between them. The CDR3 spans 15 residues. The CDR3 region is CASSAPGSYNSPLHF. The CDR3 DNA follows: TGTGCCAGCAGCGCCCCGGGCTCCTATAATTCACCCCTCCACTTT.

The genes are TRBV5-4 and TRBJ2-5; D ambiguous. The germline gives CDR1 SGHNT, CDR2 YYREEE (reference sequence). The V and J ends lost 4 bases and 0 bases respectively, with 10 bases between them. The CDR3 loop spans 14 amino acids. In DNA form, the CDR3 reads TGTGCCAGCAGCCCGGTCTCTAACCAAGAGACCCAGTACTTC. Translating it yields CASSPVSNQETQYF.

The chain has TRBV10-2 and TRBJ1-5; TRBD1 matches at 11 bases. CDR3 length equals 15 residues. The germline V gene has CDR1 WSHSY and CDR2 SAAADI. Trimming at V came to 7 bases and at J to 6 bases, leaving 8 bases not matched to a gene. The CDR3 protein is CASKDGQGAAQPQHF. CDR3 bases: TGCGCCAGCAAAGACGGACAGGGGGCAGCTCAGCCCCAGCATTTT.

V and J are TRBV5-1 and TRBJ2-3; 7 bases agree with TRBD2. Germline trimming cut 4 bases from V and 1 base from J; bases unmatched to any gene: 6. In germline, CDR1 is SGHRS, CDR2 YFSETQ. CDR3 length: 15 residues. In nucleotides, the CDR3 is TGCGCCAGCAGCCCAGCGGGGTGGCGCACAGATACGCAGTATTTT. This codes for CASSPAGWRTDTQYF.

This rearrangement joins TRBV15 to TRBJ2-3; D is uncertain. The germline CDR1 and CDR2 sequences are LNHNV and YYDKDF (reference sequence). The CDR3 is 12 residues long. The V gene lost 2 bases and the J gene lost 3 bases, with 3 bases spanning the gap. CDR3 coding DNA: TGTGCCACCAGCAGACTTACAGATACGCAGTATTTT. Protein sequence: CATSRLTDTQYF.

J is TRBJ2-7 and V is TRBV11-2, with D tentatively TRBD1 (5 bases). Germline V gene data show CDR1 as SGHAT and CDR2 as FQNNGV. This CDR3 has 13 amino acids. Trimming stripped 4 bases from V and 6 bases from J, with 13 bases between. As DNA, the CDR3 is TGTGCCAGCAGCTCACAGTTGGGGCTCGAGCAGTACGTC. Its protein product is CASSSQLGLEQYV.

Written as DNA, the CDR3 is TGTGCCAGCTGTTGGCAGGGCTTTGGGGCCAACGTCCTGACTTTC. This sequence encodes CASCWQGFGANVLTF. The rearrangement links TRBV6-2 or TRBV6-3 to TRBJ2-6, with D perhaps matching TRBD1 (5 bases). The CDR3 is made up of 15 amino acids. V lost 8 bases and J 3 bases, leaving 14 bases between the germline ends. Germline CDR1 MNHEY, CDR2 SVGEGT.

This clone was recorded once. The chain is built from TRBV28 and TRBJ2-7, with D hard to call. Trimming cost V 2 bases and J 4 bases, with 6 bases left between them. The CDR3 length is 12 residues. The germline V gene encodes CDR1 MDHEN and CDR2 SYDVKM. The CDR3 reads CASSLSRYEQYF. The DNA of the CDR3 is TGTGCCAGCAGTTTAAGTCGGTACGAGCAGTACTTC.

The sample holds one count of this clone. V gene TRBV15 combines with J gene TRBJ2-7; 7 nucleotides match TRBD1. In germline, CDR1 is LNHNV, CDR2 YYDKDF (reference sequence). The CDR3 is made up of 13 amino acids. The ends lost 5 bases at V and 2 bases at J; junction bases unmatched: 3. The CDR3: CATSRGQPYEQYF. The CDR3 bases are TGTGCCACCAGCCGGGGACAGCCCTACGAGCAGTACTTC.

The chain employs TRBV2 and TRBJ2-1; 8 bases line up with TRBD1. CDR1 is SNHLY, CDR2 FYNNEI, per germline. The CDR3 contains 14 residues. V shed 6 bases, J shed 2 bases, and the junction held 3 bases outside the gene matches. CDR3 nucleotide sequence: TGTGCCAGCAGACAGGGGGAAGCCTACAATGAGCAGTTCTTC. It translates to CASRQGEAYNEQFF.

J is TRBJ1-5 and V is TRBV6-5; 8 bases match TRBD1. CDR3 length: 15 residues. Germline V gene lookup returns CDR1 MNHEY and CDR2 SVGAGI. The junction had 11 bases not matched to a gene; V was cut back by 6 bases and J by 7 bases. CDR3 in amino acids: CASSRTTGVGQPQHF. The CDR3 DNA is TGTGCCAGCAGCAGAACGACAGGGGTGGGACAGCCCCAGCATTTT.

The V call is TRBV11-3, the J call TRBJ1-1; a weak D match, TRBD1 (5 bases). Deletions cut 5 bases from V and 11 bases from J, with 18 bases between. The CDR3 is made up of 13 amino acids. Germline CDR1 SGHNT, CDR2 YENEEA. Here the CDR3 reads CASSVDRVGRAFF. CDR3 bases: TGTGCCAGCAGCGTTGACAGAGTAGGTCGGGCTTTCTTT.

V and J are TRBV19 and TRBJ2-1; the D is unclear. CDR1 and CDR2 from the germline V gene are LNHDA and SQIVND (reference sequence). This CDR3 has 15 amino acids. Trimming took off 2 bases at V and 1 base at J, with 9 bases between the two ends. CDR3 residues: CASSIIGVSYNEQFF. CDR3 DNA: TGTGCCAGTAGTATAATAGGAGTATCCTACAATGAGCAGTTCTTC.

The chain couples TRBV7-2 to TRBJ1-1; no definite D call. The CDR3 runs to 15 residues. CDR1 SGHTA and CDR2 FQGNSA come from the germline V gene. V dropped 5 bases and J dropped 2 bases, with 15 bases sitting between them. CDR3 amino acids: CASSPTEMSNTEAFF. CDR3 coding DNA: TGTGCCAGCAGCCCGACTGAAATGAGTAACACTGAAGCTTTCTTT.

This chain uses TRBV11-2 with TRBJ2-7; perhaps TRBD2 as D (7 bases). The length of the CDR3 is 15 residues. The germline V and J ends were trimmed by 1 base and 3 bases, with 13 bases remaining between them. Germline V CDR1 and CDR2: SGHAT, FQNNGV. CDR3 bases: TGTGCCAGCAGCTTAGTCAGCGGGACAAACTACGAGCAGTACTTC. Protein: CASSLVSGTNYEQYF. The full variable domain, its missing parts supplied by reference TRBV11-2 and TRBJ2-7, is EAGVAQSPRYKIIEKRQSVAFWCNPISGHATLYWYQQILGQGPKLLIQFQNNGVVDDSQLPKDRFSAERLKGVDSTLKIQPAKLEDSAVYLCASSLVSGTNYEQYFGPGTRLTVT.